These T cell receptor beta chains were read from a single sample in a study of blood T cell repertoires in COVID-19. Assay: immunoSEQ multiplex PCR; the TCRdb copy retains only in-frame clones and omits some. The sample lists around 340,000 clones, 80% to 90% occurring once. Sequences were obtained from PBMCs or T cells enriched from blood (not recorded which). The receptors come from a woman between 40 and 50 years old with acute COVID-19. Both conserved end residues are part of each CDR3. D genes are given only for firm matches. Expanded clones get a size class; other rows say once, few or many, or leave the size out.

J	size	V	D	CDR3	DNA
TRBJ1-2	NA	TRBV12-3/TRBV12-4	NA	CASSTGANYGYTF	TGTGCCAGCAGCACCGGGGCTAACTATGGCTACACCTTC
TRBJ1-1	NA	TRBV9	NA	CASSVGPNTEAFF	TGTGCCAGCAGCGTAGGGCCGAACACTGAAGCTTTCTTT
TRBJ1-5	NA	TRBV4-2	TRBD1	CASRQTGTGNNQPQHF	TGTGCCAGCAGGCAGACGGGGACAGGGAACAATCAGCCCCAGCATTTT
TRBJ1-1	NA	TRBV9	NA	CASINLGLRNTEAFF	TGTGCCAGCATCAACCTGGGACTGAGGAACACTGAAGCTTTCTTT
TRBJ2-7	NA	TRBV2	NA	CASSGLYEQYF	TGTGCCAGCAGTGGACTTTACGAGCAGTACTTC
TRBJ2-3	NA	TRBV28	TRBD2	CASSPRAGGPLGTDTQYF	TGTGCCAGCAGCCCTCGGGCGGGAGGGCCTCTGGGCACAGATACGCAGTATTTT
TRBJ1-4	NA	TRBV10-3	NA	CAISESVSNEKLFF	TGTGCCATCAGTGAATCAGTGTCTAATGAAAAACTGTTTTTT
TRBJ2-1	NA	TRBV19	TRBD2	CASSTSGTSILNEQFF	TGTGCCAGTAGTACTTCCGGGACTAGCATTCTCAATGAGCAGTTCTTC
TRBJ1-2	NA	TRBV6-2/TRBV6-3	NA	CASSRIDSAGGYTF	TGTGCCAGCAGTCGTATCGACAGTGCGGGGGGCTACACCTTC
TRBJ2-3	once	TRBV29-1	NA	CSVEELTDTQYF	TGCAGCGTTGAGGAGCTCACAGATACGCAGTATTTT
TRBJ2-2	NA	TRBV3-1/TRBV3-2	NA	CASSQGLTGAGELFF	TGTGCCAGCAGCCAAGGGTTAACGGGAGCCGGGGAGCTGTTTTTT
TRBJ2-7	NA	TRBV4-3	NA	CASSPQGGSYEQYF	TGCGCCAGCAGCCCACAGGGTGGTTCCTACGAGCAGTACTTC
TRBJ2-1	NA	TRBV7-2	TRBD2	CASSLLGTTYNEQFF	TGTGCCAGCAGCTTACTGGGGACTACCTACAATGAGCAGTTCTTC
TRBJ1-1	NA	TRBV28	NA	CASIKRRGEAFF	TGTGCCAGCATTAAACGAAGAGGAGAAGCTTTCTTT
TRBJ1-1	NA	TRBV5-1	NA	CASSLERATEAFF	TGCGCCAGCAGCTTAGAGAGGGCCACTGAAGCTTTCTTT
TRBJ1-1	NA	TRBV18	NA	CASSPEVKLEAFF	TGTGCCAGCTCACCAGAGGTGAAGCTTGAAGCTTTCTTT
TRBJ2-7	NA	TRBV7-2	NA	CASSLQGGSYEQYF	TGTGCCAGCAGCTTACAAGGGGGCTCCTACGAGCAGTACTTC
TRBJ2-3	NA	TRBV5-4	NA	CASSLEGRGYTDTQYF	TGTGCCAGCAGCTTGGAAGGGAGAGGGTACACAGATACGCAGTATTTT
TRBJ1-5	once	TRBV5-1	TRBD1	CASSLGPGQGNQPQHF	TGCGCCAGCAGCTTGGGACCGGGACAGGGAAATCAGCCCCAGCATTTT
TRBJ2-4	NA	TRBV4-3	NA	CASSQDRQGGNIQYF	TGCGCCAGCAGCCAAGATAGGCAGGGAGGAAACATTCAGTACTTC
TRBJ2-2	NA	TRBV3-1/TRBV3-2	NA	CASSQGQVDTGELFF	TGTGCCAGCAGCCAAGGGCAGGTAGACACCGGGGAGCTGTTTTTT
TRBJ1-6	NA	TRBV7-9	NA	CASSGGVKSSPLHF	TGTGCCAGCAGCGGGGGGGTCAAGAGTTCACCCCTCCACTTT
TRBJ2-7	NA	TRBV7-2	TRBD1	CASSVNRGREQYF	TGTGCCAGCAGCGTAAACAGGGGGCGGGAGCAGTACTTC
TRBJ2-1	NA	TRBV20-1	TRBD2	CSARGAGVDFF	TGCAGTGCTAGAGGTGCGGGAGTTGATTTCTTC
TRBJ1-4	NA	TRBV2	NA	CASSEARTEEKLFF	TGTGCCAGCAGTGAAGCGCGAACAGAAGAAAAACTGTTTTTT
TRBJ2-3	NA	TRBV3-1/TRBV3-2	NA	CASSQRTASTDTQYF	TGTGCCAGCAGCCAGCGGACAGCCAGCACAGATACGCAGTATTTT
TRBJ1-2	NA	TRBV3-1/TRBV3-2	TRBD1	CASSQGGPGPRGMGYTF	TGTGCCAGCAGCCAAGGTGGACCAGGCCCCAGGGGGATGGGCTACACCTTC
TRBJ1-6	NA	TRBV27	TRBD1	CASSFTGTGDNSPLHF	TGTGCCAGCAGTTTTACCGGGACAGGGGATAATTCACCCCTCCACTTT
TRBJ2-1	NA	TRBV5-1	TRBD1	CASSLVGQGAVDEQFF	TGCGCCAGCAGCTTGGTGGGACAGGGGGCAGTCGATGAGCAGTTCTTC
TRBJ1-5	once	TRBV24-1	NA	CATRDRLNQPQHF	TGTGCCACACGTGACAGGCTCAATCAGCCCCAGCATTTT
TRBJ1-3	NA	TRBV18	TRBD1	CASSQWTGEPGNTIYF	TGTGCCAGCTCACAATGGACAGGGGAGCCTGGAAACACCATATATTTT
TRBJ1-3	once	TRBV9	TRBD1	CASSATGGEGNTIYF	TGTGCCAGCAGCGCGACAGGGGGCGAAGGAAACACCATATATTTT
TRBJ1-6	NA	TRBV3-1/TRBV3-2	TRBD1	CASSQTRGQVLF	TGTGCCAGCAGCCAAACTAGGGGGCAGGTCCTATTT
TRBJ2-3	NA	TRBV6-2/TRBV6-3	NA	CASSYATVAADTQYF	TGTGCCAGCAGTTACGCGACAGTTGCTGCAGATACGCAGTATTTT